This entry describes one T cell receptor (beta chain). Germline V CDR1 and CDR2: SGHTA, FQGTGA. The length of the CDR3 is 15 residues. The V end was cut by 5 bases, the J end by 2 bases, with 13 bases between. This record belongs to a study of blood T cell repertoires in COVID-19. Across the study: The origin of the acute and convalescent COVID-19 samples was the United States, Italy and Spain. From T cells, B-cell-depleted T cells, or PBMCs came the material, which was cDNA or gDNA.

Source study methods: Amplified reference gene primers provided the basis for estimating nucleated cell counts. Generated by immunoSEQ multiplex PCR, the TCRdb table keeps only in-frame clones and is missing some. Clonal size and the V and J genes are those of that table, whereas D and trimming came from the DNA. The sample includes about 260,000 clones, over 70% seen only once; the top ten take roughly 10%. Seattle's enrolled individuals joined amid active infection and were then monitored longitudinally. This chain connects TRBV7-3 to TRBJ1-3; D gene ambiguous. This TCR came from a woman aged 70-85 years with COVID-19, enrolled during active disease. Sequencing input: peripheral blood. CDR3 amino acids: CASSPGAGPGNTIYF. CDR3 nucleotides: TGTGCCAGCAGCCCGGGAGCTGGACCTGGAAACACCATATATTTT.